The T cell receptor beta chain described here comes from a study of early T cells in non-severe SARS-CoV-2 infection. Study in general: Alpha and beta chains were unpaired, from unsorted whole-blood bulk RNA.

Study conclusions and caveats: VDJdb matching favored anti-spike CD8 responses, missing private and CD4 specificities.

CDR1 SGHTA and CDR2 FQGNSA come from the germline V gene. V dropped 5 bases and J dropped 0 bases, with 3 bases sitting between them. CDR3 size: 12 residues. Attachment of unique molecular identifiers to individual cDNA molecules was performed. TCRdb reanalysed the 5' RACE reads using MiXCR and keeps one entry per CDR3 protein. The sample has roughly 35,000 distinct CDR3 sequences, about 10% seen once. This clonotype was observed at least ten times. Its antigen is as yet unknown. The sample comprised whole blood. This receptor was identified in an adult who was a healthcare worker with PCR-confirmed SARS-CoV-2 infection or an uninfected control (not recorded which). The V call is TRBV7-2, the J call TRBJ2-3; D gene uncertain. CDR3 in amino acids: CASSLSTDTQYF. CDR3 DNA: TGTGCCAGCAGCCTAAGCACAGATACGCAGTATTTT. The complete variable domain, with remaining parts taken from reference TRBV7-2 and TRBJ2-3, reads GAGVSQSPSNKVTEKGKDVELRCDPISGHTALYWYRQSLGQGLEFLIYFQGNSAPDKSGLPSDRFSAERTGGSVSTLTIQRTQQEDSAVYLCASSLSTDTQYFGPGTRLTVL.